What follows are 14 T cell receptor beta chains derived from one specimen sequenced in a study of T cell clonality in common variable immunodeficiency. Whole-study results and caveats: In common variable immunodeficiency, TCR beta chains reportedly carried fewer deletions and N-nucleotide insertions.

The data were produced by immunoSEQ multiplex PCR, yet TCRdb's version contains in-frame clones alone and is incomplete. The specimen has 25,000 to 35,000 clones, none found just once. No cognate antigen is known for these TCRs. Sequencing was done on a sample of peripheral blood mononuclear cells. The receptors were sampled from a human donor with common variable immunodeficiency.

Note on this clone: The CDR3 extends 3 residues past the end of the read, so its final part is completed from the germline J gene. The chain carries TRBV19 and TRBJ2-5, with TRBD1 matching over 12 bases. The CDR3 extends over 16 amino acids. CDR1 is LNHDA, CDR2 SQIVND, per germline (reference sequence). Unmatched junction bases numbered 4, after V lost 4 bases and J lost 1 base. The CDR3 bases that were read are TGTGCCAGTAGTAGTGGGACAGGGGGCCCCCAAGAGACC. It encodes CASSSGTGGPQET. The full CDR3 protein is CASSSGTGGPQETQYF.

This clone has ten or more counts. The read ends 3 residues before the CDR3 terminus; that terminus is restored from the germline J gene. The V and J genes are TRBV7-6 and TRBJ2-1; tentatively, D is TRBD2 (6 bases). With 5 bases removed from V and 7 bases from J, the gap between germline ends came to 18 bases. In germline, CDR1 is SGHVS, CDR2 FNYEAQ. CDR3 length: 15 residues. The CDR3 loop reads CASSRGLPEWNEQFF. CDR3 DNA, as far as it was read: TGTGCCAGCAGCCGTGGACTACCGGAATGGAATGAG.

Many counts were recorded for this clone. The sequence runs out 3 residues before the end of the CDR3; the remainder is reconstructed from the germline J gene. This chain joins TRBV7-9 and TRBJ2-7, with TRBD1 as a possible D gene (5 bases). The CDR3 is 14 residues long. With 1 base removed from V and 4 bases from J, the gap between germline ends came to 11 bases. The germline V gene has CDR1 SEHNR and CDR2 FQNEAQ (reference sequence). The CDR3 DNA, read in part, is TGTGCCAGCAGCTTAGATGTAGGGGCGTACGAG. It is translated as CASSLDVGAYE. The full CDR3 is CASSLDVGAYEQYF.

This clone was found many times. Incomplete CDR3 DNA: TGTGCCAGCTCACCACAGGCGGGATTCAGCACAGATACG. Protein product: CASSPQAGFSTDT. The full CDR3 reads CASSPQAGFSTDTQYF. The chain is built from TRBV18 and TRBJ2-3; weak D call: TRBD2 (6 bases). Read sequence stops 3 residues before the CDR3 end, and the germline J gene provides the missing end. The CDR3 has 16 amino acids. Germline assignment: CDR1 KGHSH and CDR2 LQKENI. V lost 1 base, J lost 0 bases, and 11 bases lay in between. Filled out from reference TRBV18 and TRBJ2-3, the complete variable domain reads NAGVMQNPRHLVRRRGQEARLRCSPMKGHSHVYWYRQLPEEGLKFMVYLQKENIIDESGMPKERFSAEFPKEGPSILRIQQVVRGDSAAYFCASSPQAGFSTDTQYFGPGTRLTVL.

This clone was observed many times. Read sequence stops 3 residues before the CDR3 end, and the germline J gene provides the missing end. The chain employs TRBV20-1 and TRBJ2-5; 11 nucleotides align to TRBD2. The length of the CDR3 is 14 residues. The V and J ends lost 3 bases and 5 bases, in that order; junction bases with no gene match: 5. Germline CDR1 reads DFQATT; CDR2 reads SNEGSKA (reference sequence). The chain's CDR3 is CSASQLAGVETQYF. Partial CDR3 DNA: TGCAGTGCTAGTCAACTAGCGGGGGTGGAGACC.

This clone has only a few counts. The read terminates 3 residues before the CDR3 end, so the remaining end is supplied by the germline J gene. The chain carries TRBV7-2 and TRBJ2-7, with a tentative D call TRBD1 (6 bases). V lost 1 base, J lost 3 bases, and 13 bases lay in between. Germline V gene sequence: CDR1 SGHTA, CDR2 FQGNSA. The CDR3 runs 15 residues. The chain's CDR3 is CASSLGQGLGYEQYF. The sequenced part of the CDR3 DNA is TGTGCCAGCAGCTTAGGGCAGGGGTTGGGCTACGAG. Combining the CDR3 with reference TRBV7-2 and TRBJ2-7 gives the whole variable domain GAGVSQSPSNKVTEKGKDVELRCDPISGHTALYWYRQSLGQGLEFLIYFQGNSAPDKSGLPSDRFSAERTGGSVSTLTIQRTQQEDSAVYLCASSLGQGLGYEQYFGPGTRLTVT.

This clone was detected many times. The CDR3 end is not reached by the read, which stops 3 residues before it; the germline J gene fills it in. J is TRBJ2-4 and V is TRBV6-1, with 7 bases matching TRBD1. The CDR3 length is 14 residues. Trimming cost V 3 bases and J 4 bases; bases outside gene matches: 3. Germline V CDR1 and CDR2: MNHNS, SASEGT. Partial CDR3 DNA: TGTGCCAGCAGTGATGGGACAGTAAAAAACATT. Its protein product is CASSDGTVKNI. The full CDR3 sequence reads CASSDGTVKNIQYF.

This clone occurred many times. The missing CDR3 end, 3 residues past where the read stops, is filled in from the germline J gene. This chain joins TRBV20-1 and TRBJ2-1; 7 positions match TRBD2. The trim removed 5 bases at V and 6 bases at J, leaving 7 bases unmatched. The CDR3 runs 13 residues. Germline assignment: CDR1 DFQATT and CDR2 SNEGSKA (reference sequence). This CDR3 is CSAQTSRSNEQFF. CDR3 DNA, as far as it was read: TGCAGTGCTCAGACTAGCAGGTCCAATGAG.

On this clone itself: The CDR3 extends 3 residues past the end of the read, so its final part is completed from the germline J gene. The chain carries TRBV20-1 and TRBJ2-7; 8 nucleotides line up with TRBD1. The CDR3 covers 14 residues. Losses at the gene ends were 2 bases for V and 1 base for J; bases not matched to a gene: 4. Germline V lookup: CDR1 DFQATT, CDR2 SNEGSKA (reference sequence). CDR3 DNA (partial): TGCAGTGCTAGATATTGGGACAGGTCCTACGAG. Its translation: CSARYWDRSYE. The entire CDR3 reads CSARYWDRSYEQYF.

This clone was seen ten or more times. The CDR3 extends 3 residues past the end of the read, so its final part is completed from the germline J gene. V gene TRBV5-1 combines with J gene TRBJ2-7; TRBD1 agrees at 8 bases. V was clipped by 0 bases and J by 5 bases; unmatched bases: 4. Germline lookup yields CDR1 SGHRS and CDR2 YFSETQ. The CDR3 totals 14 residues. The sequenced part of the CDR3 DNA is TGCGCCAGCAGCTTGGTGGGACAGGAGAACGAG. Translating it yields CASSLVGQENE. The complete CDR3 sequence is CASSLVGQENEQYF.

This clone was detected ten times or more. The CDR3 goes on 3 residues after the read ends, and that part is filled in from the germline J gene. V is TRBV5-1 and J is TRBJ1-1; D is ambiguous. The CDR3 length is 16 residues. Trimming took off 1 base at V and 0 bases at J, with 13 bases between the two ends. Per germline, CDR1 SGHRS and CDR2 YFSETQ. The CDR3 reads CASSLNSRNLNTEAFF. CDR3 DNA (partial): TGCGCCAGCAGCTTGAACAGTAGAAACTTGAACACTGAA.

This clone showed up many times. The sequence runs out 3 residues before the end of the CDR3; the remainder is reconstructed from the germline J gene. V usage is TRBV14 and J usage is TRBJ2-3, with D perhaps TRBD2 (5 bases). The CDR3 is 16 amino acids. V was pared by 3 bases and J by 0 bases, with 13 bases between. Germline assignment: CDR1 SGHDN and CDR2 FVKESK. CDR3 DNA (partial): TGTGCCAGCAGCCATCGGAGGCGGGCCAGCACAGATACG. Translation: CASSHRRRASTDT. The full CDR3 is CASSHRRRASTDTQYF. Full variable domain (missing parts from reference TRBV14 and TRBJ2-3): EAGVTQFPSHSVIEKGQTVTLRCDPISGHDNLYWYRRVMGKEIKFLLHFVKESKQDESGMPNNRFLAERTGGTYSTLKVQPAELEDSGVYFCASSHRRRASTDTQYFGPGTRLTVL.

This clone came up many times. The read stops 3 residues short of the end of the CDR3; the missing end is completed from the germline J gene. The gene calls are TRBV7-8 and TRBJ2-7, with TRBD1 identical over 11 bases. The CDR3 extends over 16 amino acids. The trim removed 5 bases at V and 4 bases at J, leaving 10 bases unmatched. CDR1 is SGHVS, CDR2 FQNEAQ, per germline. CDR3 amino acids: CASSPPTGTGGYEQYF. The sequenced part of the CDR3 DNA is TGTGCCAGCAGCCCACCGACCGGGACAGGGGGGTACGAG.

This clone was detected ten times or more. With the read ending 3 residues before the CDR3 end, the germline J gene is used to fill in that end. The V call is TRBV14, the J call TRBJ1-4; D is uncertain. Trimming took 1 base from V and 5 from J, leaving 11 bases between them. The CDR3 is 15 residues long. Germline loops: CDR1 SGHDN, CDR2 FVKESK. The part of the CDR3 DNA that was read is TGTGCCAGCAGCCAAGGGAACAGCCGAAATGAAAAA. This sequence encodes CASSQGNSRNEK. The CDR3 reads in full as CASSQGNSRNEKLFF.